The clone carrying this T cell receptor (beta chain) was observed at least ten times. These data come from a study of T-cell reconstitution after alpha-beta-depleted transplantation in children. Unique molecular identifiers were incorporated into the prepared TCRbeta library. TCRdb re-called the PCR reads with MiXCR, one entry per CDR3 protein. The sample holds roughly 150,000 distinct CDR3 sequences, 11% seen once. Trimming took 7 bases from V and 1 from J, leaving 10 bases between them. The CDR3 is made up of 13 amino acids. Germline V gene lookup returns CDR1 SNHLY and CDR2 FYNNEI. The chain links TRBV2 to TRBJ1-1, with no clear D. The TCR was taken from a boy between 2 and 10 years old with acute myeloid leukemia, due to receive a stem cell transplant. Sample: PBMCs, taken before TCRalphabeta/CD19-depleted stem cell transplant. CDR3: CASKGLANTEAFF. CDR3 DNA: TGTGCCAGCAAGGGTTTGGCGAACACTGAAGCTTTCTTT. The full variable domain, in which reference TRBV2 and TRBJ1-1 provide the parts outside the CDR3, is EPEVTQTPSHQVTQMGQEVILRCVPISNHLYFYWYRQILGQKVEFLVSFYNNEISEKSEIFDDQFSVERPDGSNFTLKIRSTKLEDSAMYFCASKGLANTEAFFGQGTRLTVV.